What follows describes a single T cell receptor beta chain. Its specificity is unknown. Sequenced by immunoSEQ multiplex PCR; TCRdb stores in-frame clones only, minus some. The repertoire holds 700,000 or so clones, with 55% to 75% as singletons. This record belongs to a study of shared clonotypes between healthy human individuals. Study-wide findings and caveats: The expectation was that sequencing depth would affect clonotype sharing among donors. Clonotype sharing across a handful of donors was observed for approximately 5% of naive CD4 clonotypes.

CDR3 length: 12 amino acids. CDR1 and CDR2 (germline): MDHEN, SYDVKM. The V gene lost 5 bases and the J gene lost 6 bases, with 9 bases spanning the gap. The chain employs TRBV28 and TRBJ2-3; D unresolved. Sample: memory CD4+ T cells sorted from blood. Subset described: CD45RA-negative fraction. The receptor was derived from a woman aged 25 to 39 in good health. The CDR3 coding sequence is TGTGCCAGCAGTGCTGATCTTGATACGCAGTATTTT. Its protein product is CASSADLDTQYF.